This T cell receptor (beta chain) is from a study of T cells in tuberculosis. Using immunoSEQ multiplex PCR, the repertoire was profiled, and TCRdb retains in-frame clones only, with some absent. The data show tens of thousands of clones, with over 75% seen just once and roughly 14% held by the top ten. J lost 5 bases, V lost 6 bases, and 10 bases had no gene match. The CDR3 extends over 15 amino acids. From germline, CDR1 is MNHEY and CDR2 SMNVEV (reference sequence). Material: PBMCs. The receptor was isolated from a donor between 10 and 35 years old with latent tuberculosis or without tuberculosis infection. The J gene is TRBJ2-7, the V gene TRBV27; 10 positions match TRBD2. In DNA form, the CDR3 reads TGTGCCAGCAGGAGCCCAGCGGGGGGGTTCGACGAGCAGTACTTC. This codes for CASRSPAGGFDEQYF.